The 14 T cell receptor beta chains in this list originate from one sample, sequenced in a study of T cells in localized non-small cell lung cancer. The protocol was immunoSEQ multiplex PCR, while the TCRdb copy is restricted to in-frame clones and leaves out a portion. The sample includes around 33,000 clones, around 79% seen only once; the top ten take approximately 15%. The sample was peripheral blood, taken before any cancer treatment. All receptors derive from a male donor older than 55 with stage III squamous cell lung carcinoma.

The chain has TRBV11-2 and TRBJ2-1; weak D call: TRBD1 (5 bases). The length of the CDR3 is 16 residues. The V gene's germline CDR1 is SGHAT and CDR2 FQNNGV. The V gene lost 2 bases and the J gene lost 8 bases, with 19 bases spanning the gap. The CDR3 loop reads CASSLNLQDPRDEQFF. CDR3 bases: TGTGCCAGCAGCTTAAATTTACAGGACCCCAGGGATGAGCAGTTCTTC.

The chain couples TRBV9 to TRBJ2-2; D may be TRBD1 (6 bases). The CDR3 spans 14 residues. Between the trimmed V and J ends, which lost 5 bases and 1 base, there was a span of 9 bases. From germline, CDR1 is SGDLS and CDR2 YYNGEE. CDR3 amino acids: CASRSQGNTGELFF. The CDR3 region has the DNA TGTGCCAGCAGGTCACAGGGGAACACCGGGGAGCTGTTTTTT.

This clone occurred once. The chain is built from TRBV5-1 and TRBJ2-1; 11 positions agree with TRBD2. Germline trimming cut 4 bases from V and 0 bases from J; bases unmatched to any gene: 9. This CDR3 region has 18 residues. The germline V gene encodes CDR1 SGHRS and CDR2 YFSETQ. The CDR3 sequence is CASSPRASGGSSYNEQFF. The CDR3 DNA is TGCGCCAGCAGCCCTCGGGCTAGCGGGGGGAGCTCCTACAATGAGCAGTTCTTC. Full variable domain (missing parts from reference TRBV5-1 and TRBJ2-1): KAGVTQTPRYLIKTRGQQVTLSCSPISGHRSVSWYQQTPGQGLQFLFEYFSETQRNKGNFPGRFSGRQFSNSRSEMNVSTLELGDSALYLCASSPRASGGSSYNEQFFGPGTRLTVL.

The CDR3 loop is CASSQLGSRAYEQYF. For the CDR3, the DNA is TGTGCCAGCAGCCAATTAGGGAGTAGGGCCTACGAGCAGTACTTC. The V gene is TRBV14, the J gene TRBJ2-7; D possibly corresponds to TRBD2 (5 bases). Germline lookup yields CDR1 SGHDN and CDR2 FVKESK. The ends were cut back, 2 bases at V and 2 bases at J, with 13 bases in the middle. The CDR3 has 15 amino acids. The entire variable domain, with the rest obtained from reference TRBV14 and TRBJ2-7, is as follows: EAGVTQFPSHSVIEKGQTVTLRCDPISGHDNLYWYRRVMGKEIKFLLHFVKESKQDESGMPNNRFLAERTGGTYSTLKVQPAELEDSGVYFCASSQLGSRAYEQYFGPGTRLTVT.

J is TRBJ1-5 and V is TRBV6-6, with a weak D call TRBD1 (6 bases). CDR1 is MNHNY and CDR2 is SVGAGI in the germline V gene (reference sequence). With 6 bases removed from V and 2 bases from J, the gap between germline ends came to 14 bases. This CDR3 spans 15 amino acids. The CDR3 region has the DNA TGTGCCAGCAGGGAACAGGGTATCGGCAATCAGCCCCAGCATTTT. Encoded protein: CASREQGIGNQPQHF.

The chain uses TRBV30 and TRBJ1-1; D is unresolved. The CDR3 consists of 12 residues. V lost 2 bases and J lost 5, with 9 bases in between. Looked up from germline, CDR1 is GTSNPN and CDR2 is SVGIG (reference sequence). CDR3 residues: CAWSSERTEAFF. CDR3 DNA: TGTGCCTGGAGTAGTGAAAGGACTGAAGCTTTCTTT.

The chain couples TRBV11-2 to TRBJ1-6, with D perhaps matching TRBD1 (6 bases). With 4 bases removed from V and 9 bases from J, the gap between germline ends came to 13 bases. From germline, CDR1 is SGHAT and CDR2 FQNNGV. The CDR3 spans 14 residues. The CDR3 coding sequence is TGTGCCAGCAGCTCAGGACAGAGTACTTCACCCCTCCACTTT. It encodes CASSSGQSTSPLHF.

This rearrangement joins TRBV7-9 to TRBJ2-7; weak D call: TRBD2 (6 bases). Trimming stripped 5 bases from V and 2 bases from J, with 13 bases between. Germline values: CDR1 SEHNR, CDR2 FQNEAQ (reference sequence). This CDR3 is built from 14 residues. For the CDR3, the DNA is TGTGCCAGCAGCCCCCGGGACTTGACCTACGAGCAGTACTTC. Translated: CASSPRDLTYEQYF.

This chain joins TRBV7-8 and TRBJ1-4; TRBD1 matches at 9 bases. J lost 7 bases, V lost 8 bases, and 11 bases had no gene match. CDR1 and CDR2 from the germline V gene are SGHVS and FQNEAQ. The CDR3 is made up of 15 amino acids. The CDR3 region is CASGSPTGGIEKLFF. CDR3 DNA sequence: TGTGCCAGCGGATCTCCGACAGGGGGAATTGAAAAACTGTTTTTT.

The V and J genes are TRBV13 and TRBJ2-7; tentatively, D is TRBD1 (6 bases). The ends were cut back, 5 bases at V and 2 bases at J, with 10 bases in the middle. Looked up from germline, CDR1 is PRHDT and CDR2 is FYEKMQ (reference sequence). This CDR3 is 13 amino acids long. CDR3 residues: CASSLRTAYEQYF. DNA of the CDR3: TGTGCCAGCAGCCTCAGGACAGCCTACGAGCAGTACTTC.

The chain uses TRBV2 and TRBJ1-6; D perhaps matches TRBD1 (5 bases). V was shortened by 5 bases and J by 7 bases, with 21 bases between the two germline ends. The germline gives CDR1 SNHLY, CDR2 FYNNEI. This CDR3 contains 17 residues. CDR3 coding DNA: TGTGCCAGCAGTCCTCCTCTTATGACAGCTAAGAATTCACCCCTCCACTTT. Amino acids: CASSPPLMTAKNSPLHF.

The V call is TRBV19, the J call TRBJ1-1; D may be TRBD1 (5 bases). Germline values: CDR1 LNHDA, CDR2 SQIVND (reference sequence). This CDR3 is built from 13 residues. V was pared by 7 bases and J by 4 bases, with 13 bases between. The CDR3 DNA sequence: TGTGCCAGTAACGGGGGGAGCGTCACTGAAGCTTTCTTT. It translates to CASNGGSVTEAFF.

The CDR3 protein is CASKGTSGTGELFF. Written as DNA, the CDR3 is TGTGCCAGCAAAGGCACTAGCGGGACCGGGGAGCTGTTTTTT. The V gene is TRBV6-1, the J gene TRBJ2-2; TRBD2 aligns across 9 bases. Germline trimming cut 7 bases from V and 5 bases from J; bases unmatched to any gene: 5. The germline V gene encodes CDR1 MNHNS and CDR2 SASEGT. This CDR3 spans 14 amino acids.

The chain joins TRBV6-1 to TRBJ2-7; D might be TRBD1 (5 bases). Between the trimmed V and J ends, which lost 4 bases and 1 base, there was a span of 14 bases. This CDR3 spans 15 amino acids. From germline, CDR1 is MNHNS and CDR2 SASEGT. The CDR3 loop is CASSVGQVNSYEQYF. The DNA for the CDR3 is TGTGCCAGCAGTGTGGGGCAGGTGAATTCCTACGAGCAGTACTTC.